This T cell receptor (beta chain) is from a study of blood T cell repertoires in COVID-19. Turning to the study itself: Acute and convalescent COVID-19 specimens originated in the United States, Italy and Spain. Sources were T cells, B-cell-depleted T cells, or PBMCs; the material itself was cDNA or gDNA.

V was pared by 4 bases and J by 4 bases, with 6 bases of the junction left unmatched. The CDR3 extends over 15 amino acids. Germline V CDR1 and CDR2: SGHRS, YFSETQ. In the original analysis: Reference gene primer amplification in the assay estimated nucleated cell counts. Assay used: immunoSEQ multiplex PCR; TCRdb lists only in-frame clones, some missing. The V and J calls and clone size were taken over from that table, and D and trimming were inferred from the DNA. The sample has over 100,000 clones, approximately 84% seen once. This chain links TRBV5-1 with TRBJ1-1; 11 bases are shared with TRBD1. This TCR came from a woman aged 45-65 years with acute or convalescent COVID-19. Sequenced: peripheral blood. CDR3 loop: CASSLAGQGGTEAFF. In DNA, the CDR3 is TGCGCCAGCAGCCTTGCGGGACAGGGGGGCACTGAAGCTTTCTTT.